This T cell receptor beta chain is from a study of early T cells in non-severe SARS-CoV-2 infection. Using its own MiXCR run on the 5' RACE reads, TCRdb lists one record per CDR3 protein. The sample shows about 64,000 distinct CDR3 sequences, around 12% of them seen only once. This specimen consisted of whole blood, obtained at baseline. The clonotype comes from an adult who was a healthcare worker with PCR-confirmed SARS-CoV-2 infection or an uninfected control (not recorded which).

The CDR3 region has the DNA TGTGCCAGCAGCTCTATTAAGCAGTTAACATACAATGAGCAGTTCTTC. This gives the protein CASSSIKQLTYNEQFF. The chain recombines TRBV11-2 with TRBJ2-1; D not certain. V was clipped by 4 bases and J by 4 bases, with 17 bases between them. Germline V lookup: CDR1 SGHAT, CDR2 FQNNGV. The CDR3 sequence is 16 residues long.